This T cell receptor beta chain was sequenced for a study of blood T cell repertoires in COVID-19 (dated by TCRdb to the early 2020s). Turning to the overall study: Samples covering the acute and convalescent phases of COVID-19 were provided by collaborators in the United States, Italy and Spain. The prospective study material was composed of cDNA or gDNA derived from T cells, B-cell-depleted T cells, or PBMCs. Deeply sampled blood TCRbeta repertoires from subjects exposed to, actively infected with, or recovered from COVID-19 were included in the dataset. The repertoires were released in a freely available public database intended as a resource for research on the immune response to SARS-CoV-2. The samples were drawn from the first 160 participants of the ongoing ImmuneRACE study and from 1,254 subjects provided by 6 global collaborators. A de-identified subject ID, COVID-19 status, age in years and sex were almost always included in the sample metadata. Where HLA class I and class II types were available, the types were taken from metadata supplied by the sample provider, not from assay-based typing. What the work shows at the level of the full study, not this receptor alone: How much clinical and demographic metadata was included differed by source and by participant, and the metadata was provided uncurated.

The V and J ends are trimmed by 7 bases and 7 bases, leaving 23 bases between them. Including cysteine and phenylalanine, the CDR3 has 17 amino acids. Here the CDR3 DNA is all that survives: 51 bases in frame from base 1. CDR1 and CDR2 were assigned from the germline V gene as SNHLY and FYNNEI. Samples from volunteer blood donors who had recovered from COVID-19 were contributed by a second Seattle source. Whole blood was collected in K2EDTA tubes by collaborating institutions according to the institutions' own protocols. For TCRbeta analysis, collaborators shipped samples as frozen whole blood, isolated PBMCs, or DNA extracted from either of those sample types. Of note for this clone: The target of this receptor is not known. No much larger clonotype is one base removed from it; base qualities were not supplied.

The immunoSEQ Assay, a bias-controlled multiplex PCR, was used to amplify TCRbeta CDR3 regions from genomic DNA. As for how the authors treated the data: Nucleated cell counts per sample were estimated from amplification of reference gene primers within the assay. Sequence reads were collapsed and filtered to measure the absolute abundance of every unique TCRbeta CDR3 rearrangement. For each sample, productive Simpson clonality was calculated by taking the square root of Simpson's diversity index across productive rearrangements. TCRdb obtained this table from immuneACCESS and retained in-frame rearrangements with V and J assigned. These tables miss some clones; where compared with another copy, unresolved V genes account for less than half of the shortfall, and the remainder is unexplained. V and J calls and clone size follow that table, whereas D and trimming were derived from the DNA. The sample includes 220,000 or so clones, with around 90% observed a single time. The ten top clones hold roughly 6% of the sample.

The sequence came from a man in his 60s who had recovered from COVID-19. The sequenced sample consisted of peripheral blood. The sequence joins TRBV2 to TRBJ1-6; 6 matching bases give a weak D call of TRBD1. The CDR3 here reads CASTSGPLTGRNSPLHF. The DNA sequence follows: TGTGCCAGCACCTCTGGGCCCCTGACAGGCAGAAATTCACCCCTCCACTTT. The variable domain in full, with residues beyond the CDR3 obtained from the reference TRBV2 and TRBJ1-6 genes, is EPEVTQTPSHQVTQMGQEVILRCVPISNHLYFYWYRQILGQKVEFLVSFYNNEISEKSEIFDDQFSVERPDGSNFTLKIRSTKLEDSAMYFCASTSGPLTGRNSPLHFGNGTRLTVT.